These T cell receptor beta chains were read from a single sample in a study of graft-versus-host responses after intestinal transplantation. Their recognized antigens are unknown. Data came from immunoSEQ multiplex PCR; TCRdb stores just in-frame clones and leaves some out. Among 70,000 or so clones listed, under 90% were seen once. The starting material was unstimulated CD4+ T cells sorted from spleen or lymph node cells, obtained before transplant. These TCRs come from a human donor who was the organ donor for an intestinal transplant. The conserved cysteine and the conserved F or W are not part of the CDR3 here. D genes are given only for firm matches. The size field is filled for only some rows; it gives once, few, many or a size class.

clone_size | j_call | d_call | cdr3_length | v_call | cdr3_aa
once | TRBJ2-1 | . | 15 | TRBV5-6 | ASSSTRAGFFFNEQF
. | TRBJ1-2 | TRBD1 | 12 | TRBV27 | ASRTGTGNYGYT
once | TRBJ1-2 | . | 10 | TRBV15 | ATRGGPYGYT
few | TRBJ1-6 | . | 11 | TRBV5-1 | ASTPGDNSPLH
. | TRBJ2-1 | . | 11 | TRBV6-4 | ASSRRLSNEQF
. | TRBJ2-2 | TRBD2 | 13 | TRBV9 | ASSGSGGTTGELF
. | TRBJ2-1 | . | 9 | TRBV7-9 | AASGLHEQF
once | TRBJ2-5 | TRBD2 | 13 | TRBV6-5 | ASSLSGAYQETQY
. | TRBJ1-2 | TRBD1 | 12 | TRBV30 | ARRDRDWRGGYT
. | TRBJ2-5 | . | 12 | TRBV7-3 | ASSLFGSQETQY
. | TRBJ2-2 | TRBD2 | 15 | TRBV9 | ASSAKRGGRDTGELF
. | TRBJ1-2 | TRBD1 | 12 | TRBV2 | ASSVTGVDYGYT
few | TRBJ1-4 | . | 14 | TRBV7-2 | ASSYRGGGTNEKLF
. | TRBJ2-1 | . | 14 | TRBV7-6 | ASSLRTPSSYNEQF
. | TRBJ2-1 | TRBD2 | 13 | TRBV6-9 | ASSYRLAGYNEQF
once | TRBJ2-3 | TRBD2 | 14 | TRBV6-1 | ASSEDIGGSTDTQY
. | TRBJ2-5 | . | 14 | TRBV5-5 | ASSLYPGHDKETQY
. | TRBJ2-3 | . | 12 | TRBV6-1 | ASRLLGFTDTQY
. | TRBJ1-2 | . | 13 | TRBV5-1 | ASSLAGVENYGYT
. | TRBJ1-1 | . | 11 | TRBV27 | ASSSRRNTEAF
. | TRBJ2-2 | . | 9 | TRBV30 | AWSPRGELF
. | TRBJ1-2 | . | 11 | TRBV6-1 | ATGLTLISGYT
. | TRBJ2-3 | TRBD2 | 12 | TRBV29-1 | SAGAGGRTDTQY
. | TRBJ2-3 | TRBD2 | 11 | TRBV6-5 | ASSYPGSGRKY
. | TRBJ1-3 | . | 15 | TRBV9 | ASSPLGRAGSGNTIY
. | TRBJ1-4 | TRBD1 | 15 | TRBV4-1 | ASSQDRQGATNEKLF
few | TRBJ1-1 | TRBD1 | 12 | TRBV7-9 | ASSTRGTAGKAF
. | TRBJ2-3 | . | 12 | TRBV28 | ASSFLQGKDTQY
. | TRBJ2-2 | . | 14 | TRBV4-1 | ASSPRSRQNTGELF
. | TRBJ2-1 | TRBD1 | 13 | TRBV5-4 | ASSIPGQGANEQF
. | TRBJ1-1 | . | 9 | TRBV6-5 | ASRGQTEAF
. | TRBJ1-2 | . | 13 | TRBV4-2 | ASSQELQGNYGYT
once | TRBJ2-5 | TRBD2 | 13 | TRBV5-1 | ASSLAAGAGETQY
. | TRBJ2-2 | TRBD1 | 14 | TRBV11-2 | ASSLGQGAFTGELF
. | TRBJ2-2 | . | 10 | TRBV6-4 | ASNGGTGELF
. | TRBJ2-1 | TRBD2 | 15 | TRBV27 | ASTTSGGASLGNEQF
. | TRBJ2-5 | TRBD1 | 17 | TRBV9 | ASSGAGTGSGGSDETQY
. | TRBJ2-1 | TRBD2 | 15 | TRBV5-6 | ASSLALLAGEGNEQF
. | TRBJ2-3 | . | 11 | TRBV5-1 | ASSLGAPDTQY
. | TRBJ1-2 | TRBD1 | 12 | TRBV5-1 | ASSLGQGIHGYT
. | TRBJ2-6 | TRBD1 | 17 | TRBV19 | ASRGGTGGAGSGANVLT
few | TRBJ2-3 | . | 14 | TRBV4-1 | ASSQDWDLGTDTQY
. | TRBJ1-6 | . | 13 | TRBV19 | ASSIDPDSRSPLH
. | TRBJ1-1 | . | 11 | TRBV9 | ASSVQGATEAF
. | TRBJ2-3 | TRBD2 | 12 | TRBV7-6 | ASAPGGRTDTQY
. | TRBJ1-6 | TRBD1 | 16 | TRBV15 | ATSRGLSRDSLNSPLH
once | TRBJ2-1 | . | 10 | TRBV11-3 | ASSLQYNEQF
. | TRBJ1-5 | . | 14 | TRBV7-9 | ASNIMSRLGNQPQH
. | TRBJ2-2 | . | 13 | TRBV5-1 | ASMGPAGFTGELF
. | TRBJ2-2 | TRBD1 | 13 | TRBV4-2 | ASSLGTGNAGELF
. | TRBJ1-5 | . | 11 | TRBV7-2 | ASSPGIRQPQH
. | TRBJ1-5 | TRBD1 | 16 | TRBV6-4 | ASSERDRVKYSNQPQH
. | TRBJ2-2 | TRBD2 | 15 | TRBV28 | ASSLFKGLGSSGELF
. | TRBJ1-5 | . | 13 | TRBV30 | AWSRGLNSNQPQH
. | TRBJ1-5 | . | 13 | TRBV6-6 | ASSRGGGGNQPQH